These 25 T cell receptor beta chains were all obtained from the same sample, sequenced in a study of T cell repertoires in cytomegalovirus infection (dated by TCRdb to between 2017 and 2020). Sequencing was carried out with an Illumina HiSeq 1500. TCRdb took the public reads, trimmed them with fastp at Q25, ran MiXCR for clone calling and kept in-frame beta chains. Identical CDR3 protein sequences are pooled into one entry, listed with their most common genes and DNA. The sample has some 220,000 distinct CDR3 sequences on record, 6.5% of them singletons. Under 7% of the sample is taken by the ten largest. The sequenced material came from PBMCs. These receptors originate from a human donor in good health (CMV status not recorded). Some clones in this sample may be carry-over from other donors' samples.

On this clonotype itself: This may arise from a read error, as a much more abundant clone is one base away. The chain has TRBV7-9 and TRBJ2-5; D uncertain. Germline V gene lookup returns CDR1 SEHNR and CDR2 FQNEAQ (reference sequence). This CDR3 is 11 amino acids long. The germline V and J ends were trimmed by 6 bases and 4 bases, with 6 bases remaining between them. CDR3 region: CASSQIETQYF. The CDR3 nucleotides read TGTGCCAGCAGTCAAATAGAGACCCAGTACTTC. Using reference TRBV7-9 and TRBJ2-5 for the parts outside the CDR3, the full variable domain is DTGVSQNPRHKITKRGQNVTFRCDPISEHNRLYWYRQTLGQGPEFLTYFQNEAQLEKSRLLSDRFSAERPKGSFSTLEIQRTEQGDSAMYLCASSQIETQYFGPGTRLLVL.

This clonotype was picked up many times. The rearrangement links TRBV7-3 to TRBJ2-5; D is undetermined. This CDR3 has 13 amino acids. CDR1 is SGHTA and CDR2 is FQGTGA in the germline V gene. Trimming removed 8 bases at V and 1 base at J, with 11 bases between. The DNA of the CDR3 is TGTGCCAGCTCCAGACAAACCCAAGAGACCCAGTACTTC. This gives the protein CASSRQTQETQYF.

At least ten counts were recorded for this clonotype. This rearrangement joins TRBV7-2 to TRBJ1-4, with 8 nucleotides matching TRBD1. There are 14 residues in the CDR3. Germline loops: CDR1 SGHTA, CDR2 FQGNSA. The trim removed 5 bases at V and 7 bases at J, leaving 6 bases unmatched. CDR3 in amino acids: CASSLRGRGEKLFF. The DNA for the CDR3 is TGTGCCAGCAGCCTCAGGGGGCGCGGTGAAAAACTGTTTTTT.

This clonotype was seen many times. The chain employs TRBV27 and TRBJ2-7; perhaps TRBD1 as D (6 bases). Germline lookup yields CDR1 MNHEY and CDR2 SMNVEV (reference sequence). Deletions cut 3 bases from V and 9 bases from J, with 15 bases between. CDR3 length: 13 amino acids. The CDR3 DNA is TGTGCCAGCAGTTTCTCACAAGGGGGACGGCAGTACTTC. It is translated as CASSFSQGGRQYF.

This clonotype appeared many times. The rearrangement joins TRBV18 to TRBJ2-3; D call uncertain. The germline V gene encodes CDR1 KGHSH and CDR2 LQKENI. V lost 5 bases and J 10 bases, leaving 16 bases between the germline ends. The CDR3 contains 13 residues. The CDR3 DNA follows: TGTGCCAGCTCATCCGATCAGAGGAACCCGCAGTATTTT. Its translation: CASSSDQRNPQYF.

This clonotype appeared many times. V and J are TRBV25-1 and TRBJ2-1, with 7 bases identical to TRBD1. The CDR3 contains 13 residues. Germline V gives CDR1 MGHDK, CDR2 SYGVNS. The V gene end was trimmed by 6 bases and the J gene end by 8 bases; junction bases not matched to a gene: 7. The CDR3 coding sequence is TGTGCCAGCAGGCGACAGGGAAGGGATGAGCAGTTCTTC. It translates to CASRRQGRDEQFF.

As regards this clonotype: At one end, the junction sequence differs from germline, possibly due to a read error. This rearrangement joins TRBV6-2 or TRBV6-3 to TRBJ1-5; D is ambiguous. Germline lookup yields CDR1 MNHEY and CDR2 SVGEGT. The CDR3 is made up of 15 amino acids. CDR3 in amino acids: CAGSPPPASNQPQHF. The CDR3 bases are TGTGCCGGCAGCCCTCCCCCAGCTAGCAATCAGCCCCAGCATTTT.

Many counts were recorded for this clonotype. V usage is TRBV19 and J usage is TRBJ1-1; tentative D call: TRBD1 (5 bases). This CDR3 is built from 14 residues. The V and J ends lost 2 bases and 5 bases respectively, with 12 bases between them. The germline V gene has CDR1 LNHDA and CDR2 SQIVND (reference sequence). In DNA, the CDR3 is TGTGCCAGTAGTATATTGGCGGGGCAGACTGAAGCTTTCTTT. Its protein is CASSILAGQTEAFF. The whole variable domain, remainder taken from reference TRBV19 and TRBJ1-1, is DGGITQSPKYLFRKEGQNVTLSCEQNLNHDAMYWYRQDPGQGLRLIYYSQIVNDFQKGDIAEGYSVSREKKESFPLTVTSAQKNPTAFYLCASSILAGQTEAFFGQGTRLTVV.

This clonotype has a count of ten or more. The rearrangement joins TRBV7-2 to TRBJ2-5; TRBD2 matches 9 bases. This CDR3 is 16 amino acids long. V trimming: 5 bases; J trimming: 2 bases; junction bases outside the gene matches: 9. Germline V gives CDR1 SGHTA, CDR2 FQGNSA. CDR3 sequence: CASSPRRGGAQETQYF. CDR3 sequence (DNA): TGTGCCAGCAGCCCCCGCCGCGGGGGGGCACAAGAGACCCAGTACTTC.

This clonotype was seen many times. The rearrangement links TRBV6-2 or TRBV6-3 to TRBJ2-1; D is ambiguous. Deletions cut 2 bases from V and 15 bases from J, with 17 bases between. This CDR3 region has 13 residues. Germline CDR1 reads MNHEY; CDR2 reads SVGEGT. CDR3 loop: CASSYGFPNRRFF. CDR3 in DNA: TGTGCCAGCAGTTACGGGTTCCCCAATCGCCGGTTCTTC.

This clonotype occurred many times. The V call is TRBV28, the J call TRBJ2-3; 11 nucleotides match TRBD2. V was clipped by 5 bases and J by 5 bases; unmatched bases: 6. CDR3 length: 15 residues. Germline V gene data show CDR1 as MDHEN and CDR2 as SYDVKM. DNA for the CDR3: TGTGCCAGCAGTGATAGCGGGGGGGCTAAAGATACGCAGTATTTT. Its protein product is CASSDSGGAKDTQYF.

This clonotype was seen repeatedly, ten times or more. The V and J genes are TRBV7-2 and TRBJ2-3; TRBD1 aligns across 7 bases. The V and J ends lost 3 bases and 6 bases, in that order; junction bases with no gene match: 3. CDR1 is SGHTA, CDR2 FQGNSA, per germline. The CDR3 is 13 residues long. For the CDR3, the DNA is TGTGCCAGCAGCTTGACAGGGTTGGATACGCAGTATTTT. It is translated as CASSLTGLDTQYF.

This clonotype was counted only a few times. CDR3 region: CSARRNRENTEAFF. The CDR3 coding sequence is TGCAGTGCTAGGCGCAACAGGGAGAACACTGAAGCTTTCTTT. The chain is built from TRBV20-1 and TRBJ1-1, with TRBD1 as a possible D gene (6 bases). Trimming took off 3 bases at V and 1 base at J, with 12 bases between the two ends. Germline CDR1 and CDR2: DFQATT and SNEGSKA (reference sequence). CDR3 size: 14 residues.

This clonotype was found many times. The V call is TRBV23-1, the J call TRBJ2-5; 7 nucleotides line up with TRBD1. TRBV23-1 is flagged as an ORF with uncertain function. CDR3 length: 15 residues. Germline trimming cut 1 base from V and 2 bases from J; bases unmatched to any gene: 4. CDR3 sequence: CASSQFKTGQETQYF. CDR3 bases: TGCGCCAGCAGTCAATTCAAGACAGGGCAAGAGACCCAGTACTTC.

This clonotype was observed many times. This chain links TRBV11-2 with TRBJ2-1; D possibly corresponds to TRBD2 (5 bases). The length of the CDR3 is 13 residues. Deletions cut 5 bases from V and 7 bases from J, with 12 bases between. The V gene's germline CDR1 is SGHAT and CDR2 FQNNGV. CDR3 amino acids: CASSTRLPNEQFF. DNA of the CDR3: TGTGCCAGCAGCACCAGACTACCTAATGAGCAGTTCTTC.

This rearrangement joins TRBV6-2 or TRBV6-3 to TRBJ2-7; the D call may be TRBD1 or TRBD2 (5 bases each). The CDR3 consists of 11 residues. Germline V gives CDR1 MNHEY, CDR2 SVGEGT. V was clipped by 6 bases and J by 12 bases, with 15 bases between them. DNA for the CDR3: TGTGCCAGCAGCCACATCGGGGCCCTGTACTTC. This translates into CASSHIGALYF.

This clonotype was counted between two and nine times. This chain links TRBV30 with TRBJ1-5; no definite D call. Looked up from germline, CDR1 is GTSNPN and CDR2 is SVGIG (reference sequence). The CDR3 is 13 residues long. Deletions cut 5 bases from V and 5 bases from J, with 13 bases between. CDR3 sequence reads: CAWASGGHQPQHF. CDR3 sequence (DNA): TGTGCCTGGGCATCCGGCGGACATCAGCCCCAGCATTTT.

This clonotype was seen repeatedly, ten times or more. This chain links TRBV7-9 with TRBJ2-2; 7 nucleotides align to TRBD2. Per germline, CDR1 SEHNR and CDR2 FQNEAQ (reference sequence). The ends lost 5 bases at V and 5 bases at J; junction bases unmatched: 8. The CDR3 consists of 15 residues. CDR3: CASSLWGGSTGELFF. CDR3 nucleotides: TGTGCCAGCAGCCTCTGGGGGGGGAGTACCGGGGAGCTGTTTTTT.

The chain recombines TRBV11-2 with TRBJ1-2, with 7 bases identical to TRBD1. CDR1 and CDR2 (germline): SGHAT, FQNNGV. V was clipped by 5 bases and J by 0 bases; unmatched bases: 6. The CDR3 length is 15 residues. Here the CDR3 DNA reads TGTGCCAGCAGCCCAGGGACAGCCCCTAACTATGGCTACACCTTC. It codes for CASSPGTAPNYGYTF.

At least ten counts were recorded for this clonotype. This rearrangement joins TRBV29-1 to TRBJ1-2; no reliable D call. The germline V gene encodes CDR1 SQVTM and CDR2 ANQGSEA. Trimming pared 6 bases from V and 1 base from J, leaving 15 bases between. This CDR3 comprises 14 residues. The CDR3 DNA is TGCAGCGTCGAGGGTCAGGCATATAACTATGGCTACACCTTC. Its translation is CSVEGQAYNYGYTF.

This clonotype has at least ten counts. V is TRBV6-1 and J is TRBJ1-1; the match to TRBD1 covers 12 bases. This CDR3 has 15 residues. Losses at the gene ends were 6 bases for V and 3 bases for J; bases not matched to a gene: 5. The germline V gene encodes CDR1 MNHNS and CDR2 SASEGT. The CDR3 DNA follows: TGTGCCAGCAGCCGGGACAGGGGGCTAGACACTGAAGCTTTCTTT. It yields the protein CASSRDRGLDTEAFF.

Ten or more counts support this clonotype. V gene TRBV23-1 combines with J gene TRBJ2-1, with TRBD1 identical over 10 bases. TRBV23-1 is given ORF status, its function remaining uncertain. This CDR3 has 15 residues. The V gene end was trimmed by 5 bases and the J gene end by 4 bases; junction bases not matched to a gene: 5. CDR3 DNA sequence: TGCGCCAGCAGTGGCCGGGACAGGGGTTACAATGAGCAGTTCTTC. Translation: CASSGRDRGYNEQFF.

This clonotype has ten or more counts. This sequence joins TRBV7-2 and TRBJ1-2; 7 bases are shared with TRBD1. The CDR3 has 15 residues. J was trimmed by 7 bases and V by 2 bases; bases with no gene match: 10. Germline loops: CDR1 SGHTA, CDR2 FQGNSA. The CDR3, as DNA: TGTGCCAGCAGCTTAACGAACACAGGGGCCGGTGGCTACACCTTC. Its translation is CASSLTNTGAGGYTF.

This clonotype occurred many times. The chain recombines TRBV12-3 or TRBV12-4 with TRBJ2-3; 7 nucleotides match TRBD2. This CDR3 has 15 amino acids. The trim removed 5 bases at V and 12 bases at J, leaving 17 bases unmatched. In nucleotides, the CDR3 is TGTGCCAGCAGTCCCGCCGCCTCGGGAGGCGCTTATCAGTATTTT. Translating gives CASSPAASGGAYQYF.

This clonotype showed up many times. V and J are TRBV6-2 or TRBV6-3 and TRBJ2-2; D uncertain. Germline loops: CDR1 MNHEY, CDR2 SVGEGT. CDR3 length: 14 amino acids. Trimming removed 10 bases at V and 2 bases at J, with 14 bases between. The CDR3 nucleotides are TGTGCCACCTGTGAAGGTACAAACACCGGGGAGCTGTTTTTT. This gives the protein CATCEGTNTGELFF.